This TCR beta chain is drawn from a study of cytomegalovirus exposure and HLA in healthy donors. PCR amplification relied on 60 Vbeta primers (plus 13 Jbeta primers). The repertoire was sequenced with immunoSEQ multiplex PCR; TCRdb's copy has only in-frame clones and lacks some. Of some 79,000 clones listed, about four fifths are singletons. The CDR3 is made up of 14 amino acids. CDR1 and CDR2 from the germline V gene are SGHKS and YYEKEE (reference sequence). Concerning this clone: The antigen remains undetermined. Its ends do not fully match the called genes, so a read error is possible.

The study, taken as a whole, reports: In all likelihood, a cluster of highly shared sequence variants was a sequencing artifact.

The sequence was collected from a male donor in good health and CMV-seropositive. V usage is TRBV5-5 and J usage is TRBJ1-5, with D possibly being TRBD1 (5 bases). Sequenced material: PBMCs. The CDR3 DNA reads as TGTACCAGCAGCTTGTGGGGTACAGGACAGCCCCAGCATTTT. Its protein product is CTSSLWGTGQPQHF.